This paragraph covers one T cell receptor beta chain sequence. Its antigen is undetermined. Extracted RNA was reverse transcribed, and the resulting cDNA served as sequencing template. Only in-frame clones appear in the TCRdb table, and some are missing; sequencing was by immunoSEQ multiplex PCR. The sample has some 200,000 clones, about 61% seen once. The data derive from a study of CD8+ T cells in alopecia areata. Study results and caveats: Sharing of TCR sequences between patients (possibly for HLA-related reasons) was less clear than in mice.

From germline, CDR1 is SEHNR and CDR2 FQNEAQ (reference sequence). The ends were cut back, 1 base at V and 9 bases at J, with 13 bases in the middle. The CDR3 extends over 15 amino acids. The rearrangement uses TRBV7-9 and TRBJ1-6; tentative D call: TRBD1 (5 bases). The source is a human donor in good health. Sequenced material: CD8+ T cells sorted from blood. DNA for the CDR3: TGTGCCAGCAGCTTAGTAGACCAGGGAGGTTCACCCCTCCACTTT. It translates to CASSLVDQGGSPLHF.